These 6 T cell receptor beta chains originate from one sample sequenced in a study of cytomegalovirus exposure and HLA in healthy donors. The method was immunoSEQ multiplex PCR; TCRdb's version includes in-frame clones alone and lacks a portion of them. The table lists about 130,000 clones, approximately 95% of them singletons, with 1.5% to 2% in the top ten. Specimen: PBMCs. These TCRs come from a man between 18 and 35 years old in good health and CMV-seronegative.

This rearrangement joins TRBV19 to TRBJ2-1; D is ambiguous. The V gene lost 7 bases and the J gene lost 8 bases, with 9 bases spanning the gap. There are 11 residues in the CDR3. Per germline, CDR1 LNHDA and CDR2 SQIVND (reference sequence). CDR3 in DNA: TGTGCCAGTACCCGCCGGGATGAGCAGTTCTTC. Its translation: CASTRRDEQFF.

CDR3 residues: CASSSAWRQGVSSGYTF. CDR3 bases: TGCGCCAGCAGCTCGGCCTGGCGGCAGGGGGTATCTTCTGGCTACACCTTC. This sequence joins TRBV5-1 and TRBJ1-2; TRBD1 agrees at 7 bases. Germline V lookup: CDR1 SGHRS, CDR2 YFSETQ. The CDR3 contains 17 residues. After removal of 3 bases from V and 7 bases from J, the junction contained 18 bases not matched to a gene. The complete variable domain, with remaining parts taken from reference TRBV5-1 and TRBJ1-2, reads KAGVTQTPRYLIKTRGQQVTLSCSPISGHRSVSWYQQTPGQGLQFLFEYFSETQRNKGNFPGRFSGRQFSNSRSEMNVSTLELGDSALYLCASSSAWRQGVSSGYTFGSGTRLTVV.

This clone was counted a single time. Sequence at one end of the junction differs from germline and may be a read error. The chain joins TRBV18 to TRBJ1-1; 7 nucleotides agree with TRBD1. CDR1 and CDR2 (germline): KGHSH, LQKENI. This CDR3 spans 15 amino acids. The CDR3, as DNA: TGTGCCAGCTCGCCACTACCCGACAGGGACACTGAAGCTTTCTTT. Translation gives CASSPLPDRDTEAFF.

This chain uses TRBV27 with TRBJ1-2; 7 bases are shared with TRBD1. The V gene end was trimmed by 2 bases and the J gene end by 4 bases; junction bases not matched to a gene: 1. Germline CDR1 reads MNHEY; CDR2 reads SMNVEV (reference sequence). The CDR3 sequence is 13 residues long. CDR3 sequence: CASSLPGGYGYTF. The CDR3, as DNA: TGTGCCAGCAGTTTACCAGGGGGCTATGGCTACACCTTC.

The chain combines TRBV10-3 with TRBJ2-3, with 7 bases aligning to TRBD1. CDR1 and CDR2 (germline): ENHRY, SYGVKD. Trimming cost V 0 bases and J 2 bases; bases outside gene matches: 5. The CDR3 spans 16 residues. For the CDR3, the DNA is TGTGCCATCAGTGAGTCGGTGACAGGGATCACAGATACGCAGTATTTT. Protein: CAISESVTGITDTQYF.

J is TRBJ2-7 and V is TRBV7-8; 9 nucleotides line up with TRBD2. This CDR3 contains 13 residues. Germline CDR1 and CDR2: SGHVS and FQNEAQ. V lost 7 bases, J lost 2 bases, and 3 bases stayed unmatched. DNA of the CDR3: TGTGCCAGCACCAGGACTAGCGCCTACGAGCAGTACTTC. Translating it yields CASTRTSAYEQYF.